The rows below give T cell receptor beta chains drawn from one sample of a study of regulatory T cells in long-lasting Graves disease. TCRdb recomputed calls from the multiplex PCR reads with MiXCR, one row per CDR3 protein. In the table there are some 560,000 distinct CDR3 sequences, about 16% of which are singletons. These data are also associated with another study on T cells in Graves' hyperthyroidism and ophthalmopathy.

The sample in question was peripheral blood mononuclear cells (PBMCs), obtained at new diagnosis, from a patient treated with antithyroid drugs. Every receptor here comes from a woman aged 35-65 years with Graves disease. Each CDR3 is given with its conserved first and last residue. Fields, in order: D gene, J gene, V gene, clone size, CDR3 DNA, CDR3 protein. D genes are given only for firm matches. Some rows have no size entry. The others give once, few or many, or a class for an expanded clone.

D: -; J: TRBJ2-7; V: TRBV5-6; size: -; DNA: TGTGCCAGCAGCCGAGACCGTTCGGGGGAGCAGTACTTC; CDR3: CASSRDRSGEQYF
D: -; J: TRBJ2-3; V: TRBV20-1; size: many; DNA: TGCAGTGCTCGCCCCTACCTACTGGGGGATACGCAGTATTTT; CDR3: CSARPYLLGDTQYF
D: -; J: TRBJ1-1; V: TRBV12-3/TRBV12-4; size: -; DNA: TGTGCCAGCAGGCTGACGGAGAGAGCTCTCTTT; CDR3: CASRLTERALF
D: TRBD1; J: TRBJ1-5; V: TRBV7-2; size: many; DNA: TGTGCCAGCAGCCTACAGGGGGGAGGTCAGCCCCAGCATTTT; CDR3: CASSLQGGGQPQHF
D: -; J: TRBJ1-1; V: TRBV6-5; size: many; DNA: TGTGCCAGCAGTTACGGAAGCAGGAACACTGAAGCTTTCTTT; CDR3: CASSYGSRNTEAFF
D: TRBD2; J: TRBJ2-3; V: TRBV12-3/TRBV12-4; size: few; DNA: TGTGCCAGCACCCCGGGACGTACGGGACTAGCGGGGGGCACAAGCACAGATACGCAGTATTTT; CDR3: CASTPGRTGLAGGTSTDTQYF
D: TRBD2; J: TRBJ2-1; V: TRBV7-9; size: many; DNA: TGTGCCAGCCTGGTAGCGGGGGCCCACCACAATGAGCAGTTCTTC; CDR3: CASLVAGAHHNEQFF
D: -; J: TRBJ1-1; V: TRBV12-3/TRBV12-4; size: -; DNA: TGTGCCAGCAGTCCGACAGGTCGGGCTGAAGCTTTCTTT; CDR3: CASSPTGRAEAFF
D: -; J: TRBJ1-1; V: TRBV19; size: -; DNA: TGTGCCAGTACCCAAAGTGGGGGCGAGAACACTGAAGCTTTCTTT; CDR3: CASTQSGGENTEAFF
D: -; J: TRBJ1-1; V: TRBV19; size: -; DNA: TGTGCCAGTACCTTCCAACTTAACCTGAACACTGAAGCTTTCTTT; CDR3: CASTFQLNLNTEAFF
D: TRBD1; J: TRBJ1-5; V: TRBV7-9; size: few; DNA: TGTGCCAGCAGCTTAGCTGGAGGGGGCGCGAATCAGCCCCAGCATTTT; CDR3: CASSLAGGGANQPQHF
D: TRBD2; J: TRBJ2-5; V: TRBV6-2/TRBV6-3; size: few; DNA: TGTGCCAGCAGTTACCCACGCGGGGGTGAGACCCAGTACTTC; CDR3: CASSYPRGGETQYF
D: -; J: TRBJ2-5; V: TRBV12-3/TRBV12-4; size: many; DNA: TGTGCCAGCAGTTTCGACAGCCTCCAAGAGACCCAGTACTTC; CDR3: CASSFDSLQETQYF
D: -; J: TRBJ1-3; V: TRBV28; size: -; DNA: TGTGCCAGCCGCCGAGGGGCGGGGATTTCTGGAAACACCATATATTTT; CDR3: CASRRGAGISGNTIYF
D: -; J: TRBJ1-1; V: TRBV19; size: -; DNA: TGTGCCAGTAGCCCCCAACAAGTACTGAACACTGAAGCTTTCTTT; CDR3: CASSPQQVLNTEAFF
D: TRBD1; J: TRBJ2-7; V: TRBV12-3/TRBV12-4; size: few; DNA: TGTGCCAGCACCCACGGACAGGGAAGAAGCGAGCAGTACTTC; CDR3: CASTHGQGRSEQYF
D: TRBD2; J: TRBJ2-3; V: TRBV2; size: -; DNA: TGTGCCAGCAGTGGGGCAAGAGCGGGGGGGACAGATACGCAGTATTTT; CDR3: CASSGARAGGTDTQYF
D: -; J: TRBJ1-4; V: TRBV25-1; size: -; DNA: TGTGCCAGCAGTGAACTTTCTACTAATGAAAAACTGTTTTTT; CDR3: CASSELSTNEKLFF
D: TRBD1; J: TRBJ2-7; V: TRBV6-2/TRBV6-3; size: many; DNA: TGTGCCAGCAGTCCTCTCGGACAGGGCTACGAGCAGTACTTC; CDR3: CASSPLGQGYEQYF
D: TRBD1; J: TRBJ1-1; V: TRBV29-1; size: many; DNA: TGCAGCTCACGACAGGGTACAGAGAACACTGAAGCTTTCTTT; CDR3: CSSRQGTENTEAFF
D: TRBD2; J: TRBJ2-2; V: TRBV9; size: -; DNA: TGTGCCAGCAGCGTAGGGCTAGCGGGGTCCTCTAGCGGGGAGCTGTTTTTT; CDR3: CASSVGLAGSSSGELFF
D: -; J: TRBJ1-1; V: TRBV7-8; size: many; DNA: TGTGCCAGCAGCCAAGAGCACAGATTTATGAACACTGAAGCTTTCTTT; CDR3: CASSQEHRFMNTEAFF
D: -; J: TRBJ1-5; V: TRBV28; size: -; DNA: TGTGCCAGCAGTTTTTCTTTCGTGGGCAATCAGCCCCAGCATTTT; CDR3: CASSFSFVGNQPQHF
D: -; J: TRBJ1-2; V: TRBV2; size: -; DNA: TGTGCCAGCAGTGAATCCCGGACGGGCTTCTATGGCTACACCTTC; CDR3: CASSESRTGFYGYTF
D: -; J: TRBJ2-1; V: TRBV12-3/TRBV12-4; size: few; DNA: TGTGCCAGCAGTTTTGAGAGGGCTCATGAGCAGTTCTTC; CDR3: CASSFERAHEQFF
D: TRBD1; J: TRBJ1-5; V: TRBV20-1; size: few; DNA: TGCGACCTAACCGACAGGGGATTACAGCCCCAGCATTTT; CDR3: CDLTDRGLQPQHF
D: TRBD2; J: TRBJ2-3; V: TRBV9; size: many; DNA: TGTGCCAGCGGACTAGTCCGGGATACGCAGTATTTT; CDR3: CASGLVRDTQYF
D: -; J: TRBJ1-6; V: TRBV7-8; size: many; DNA: TGTGCCAGCAGCTTGGGCAGGGTGAGGTCACCCCTCCACTTT; CDR3: CASSLGRVRSPLHF
D: -; J: TRBJ1-2; V: TRBV6-1; size: many; DNA: TGTGCCAGCAGAGGCTCCCTTAACTATGGCTACACCTTC; CDR3: CASRGSLNYGYTF
D: TRBD1; J: TRBJ1-1; V: TRBV5-1; size: many; DNA: TGCGCCAGCAGCTCACCGGGACAGGGGTACACTGAAGCTTTCTTT; CDR3: CASSSPGQGYTEAFF
D: TRBD2; J: TRBJ2-1; V: TRBV6-2/TRBV6-3; size: few; DNA: TGTGCCAGCAGTTCTAGCGGGGGGGCCATTGATGAGCAGTTCTTC; CDR3: CASSSSGGAIDEQFF
D: -; J: TRBJ1-2; V: TRBV3-1; size: many; DNA: TGTGCCAGCAGCCAAGCGGGGAGAGACTATGGCTACACCTTC; CDR3: CASSQAGRDYGYTF
D: -; J: TRBJ1-1; V: TRBV3-1; size: many; DNA: TGTGCCAGCAGAGTGACAGAGAACACTGAAGCTTTCTTT; CDR3: CASRVTENTEAFF
D: -; J: TRBJ2-7; V: TRBV15; size: -; DNA: TGTGCCACCAGCAGAGATCCCTCCTACGAGCAGTACTTC; CDR3: CATSRDPSYEQYF
D: TRBD1; J: TRBJ1-4; V: TRBV11-2; size: many; DNA: TGTGCCAGCAGCAGCGACAGGGATGTGGAAAAACTGTTTTTT; CDR3: CASSSDRDVEKLFF
D: -; J: TRBJ2-3; V: TRBV28; size: many; DNA: TGTGCCAGCTACGTGAACACAGATACGCAGTATTTT; CDR3: CASYVNTDTQYF
D: -; J: TRBJ1-2; V: TRBV2; size: many; DNA: TGTGCCAGCAATCCCGAGCGGGCCCTACTAAGAAACTATGGCTACACCTTC; CDR3: CASNPERALLRNYGYTF
D: -; J: TRBJ1-4; V: TRBV20-1; size: many; DNA: TGCAGTGCTGAGGACAGAACTAATGAAAAACTGTTTTTT; CDR3: CSAEDRTNEKLFF
D: -; J: TRBJ2-3; V: TRBV3-1; size: many; DNA: TGTGCCAGCAGCCAAGAATTGGAGCGTACGCAGTATTTT; CDR3: CASSQELERTQYF
D: -; J: TRBJ2-2; V: TRBV18; size: -; DNA: TGTGCCAGCTCGGCCGCCCAGGGCCCTGGGGCCGGGGAGCTGTTTTTT; CDR3: CASSAAQGPGAGELFF
D: TRBD1; J: TRBJ2-5; V: TRBV29-1; size: -; DNA: TGCAGCGTCGCCCAGGGGACAGAAGAGACCCAGTACTTC; CDR3: CSVAQGTEETQYF
D: -; J: TRBJ1-3; V: TRBV12-3/TRBV12-4; size: few; DNA: TGTGCCAGCAGGGGTAAACAGGGTACTGGAAACACCATATATTTT; CDR3: CASRGKQGTGNTIYF
D: -; J: TRBJ2-4; V: TRBV3-1; size: many; DNA: TGTGCCAGCAGCCAACCGGTGAACGACATTCAGTACTTC; CDR3: CASSQPVNDIQYF
D: -; J: TRBJ2-2; V: TRBV3-1; size: many; DNA: TGTGCCGCCTCGCGGGGGCAGAACACCGGGGAGCTGTTTTTT; CDR3: CAASRGQNTGELFF
D: -; J: TRBJ1-6; V: TRBV20-1; size: -; DNA: TGCAGTGCTAGGGGTCCTCTGGCTAATTCACCCCTCCACTTT; CDR3: CSARGPLANSPLHF
D: TRBD2; J: TRBJ2-5; V: TRBV6-2/TRBV6-3; size: many; DNA: TGTGCCAGCAGCAAGGGCTCGGGGGGGCTGCGAGAGACCCAGTACTTC; CDR3: CASSKGSGGLRETQYF
D: -; J: TRBJ1-4; V: TRBV5-1; size: -; DNA: TGCGCCAGCAGCTTGGTTCCGCCTACAGGGCCTTCTAATGAAAAACTGTTTTTT; CDR3: CASSLVPPTGPSNEKLFF
D: TRBD2; J: TRBJ2-2; V: TRBV11-2; size: -; DNA: TGTGCCAGCAGCACCAGCGGGGGGGCCTTCGGGGAGCTGTTTTTT; CDR3: CASSTSGGAFGELFF
D: -; J: TRBJ2-3; V: TRBV4-2; size: few; DNA: TGTGCCAGCAGCCAAGTCTCCATACGGCAGACAGATACGCAGTATTTT; CDR3: CASSQVSIRQTDTQYF
D: TRBD1; J: TRBJ2-7; V: TRBV28; size: few; DNA: TGTGCCAGCAGCCGAGGGACAGGGGGGTGCGAGCAGTACTTC; CDR3: CASSRGTGGCEQYF
D: TRBD2; J: TRBJ2-7; V: TRBV5-4; size: many; DNA: TGTGCCAGCAGCTTCGGACTAGCCGCCTACGAGCAGTACTTC; CDR3: CASSFGLAAYEQYF
D: TRBD2; J: TRBJ2-3; V: TRBV30; size: many; DNA: TGTGCCTGGAGTAGACTAGCGGCAGATACGCAGTATTTT; CDR3: CAWSRLAADTQYF
D: -; J: TRBJ2-2; V: TRBV14; size: many; DNA: TGTGCCAGCAGCCAGACTAGAGGGGGTTACACCGGGGAGCTGTTTTTT; CDR3: CASSQTRGGYTGELFF
D: -; J: TRBJ2-4; V: TRBV6-2/TRBV6-3; size: -; DNA: TGTGCCAGTGGAGCTTCACAGAAAAACATTCAGTACTTC; CDR3: CASGASQKNIQYF